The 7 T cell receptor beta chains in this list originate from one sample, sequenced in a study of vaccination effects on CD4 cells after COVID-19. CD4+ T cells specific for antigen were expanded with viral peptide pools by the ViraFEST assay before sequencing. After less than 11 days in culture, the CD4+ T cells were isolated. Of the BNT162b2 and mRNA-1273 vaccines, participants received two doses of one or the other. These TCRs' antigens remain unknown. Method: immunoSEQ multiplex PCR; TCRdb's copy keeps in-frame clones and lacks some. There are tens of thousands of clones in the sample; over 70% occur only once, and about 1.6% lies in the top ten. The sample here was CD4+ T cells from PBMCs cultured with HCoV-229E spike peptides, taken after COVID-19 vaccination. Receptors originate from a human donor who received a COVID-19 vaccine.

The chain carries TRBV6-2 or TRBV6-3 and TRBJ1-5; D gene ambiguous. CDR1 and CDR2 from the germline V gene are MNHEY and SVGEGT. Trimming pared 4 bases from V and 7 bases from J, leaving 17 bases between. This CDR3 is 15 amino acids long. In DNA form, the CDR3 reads TGTGCCAGCAGTTTTTCCCCCCCTGCCGGGCAGCCCCAGCATTTT. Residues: CASSFSPPAGQPQHF.

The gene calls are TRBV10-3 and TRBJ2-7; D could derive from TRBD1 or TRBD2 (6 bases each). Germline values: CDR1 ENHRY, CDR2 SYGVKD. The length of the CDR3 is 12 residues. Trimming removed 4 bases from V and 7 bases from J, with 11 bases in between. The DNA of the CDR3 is TGTGCCATCAGTGGGCAGGGGAGGGAGCAGTACGTC. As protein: CAISGQGREQYV.

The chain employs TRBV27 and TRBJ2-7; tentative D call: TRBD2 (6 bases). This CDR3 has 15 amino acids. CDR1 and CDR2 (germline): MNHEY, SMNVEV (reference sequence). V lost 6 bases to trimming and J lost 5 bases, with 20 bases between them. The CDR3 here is CASRGLGGLADEQYV. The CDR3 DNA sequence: TGTGCCAGCAGGGGACTTGGGGGACTCGCTGACGAGCAGTACGTC.

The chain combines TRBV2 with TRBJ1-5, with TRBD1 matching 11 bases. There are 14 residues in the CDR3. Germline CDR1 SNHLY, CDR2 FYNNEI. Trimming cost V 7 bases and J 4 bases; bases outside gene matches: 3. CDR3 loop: CASTGTGGNQPQHF. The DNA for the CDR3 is TGTGCCAGCACAGGGACAGGGGGTAATCAGCCCCAGCATTTT.

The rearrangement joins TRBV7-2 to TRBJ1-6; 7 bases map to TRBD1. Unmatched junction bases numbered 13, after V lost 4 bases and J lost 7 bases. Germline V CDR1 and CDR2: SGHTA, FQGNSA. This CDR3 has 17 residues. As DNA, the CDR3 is TGTGCCAGCAGCTCTAGGGGTAGGGGGCGCGACAATTCACCCCTCCACTTT. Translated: CASSSRGRGRDNSPLHF.

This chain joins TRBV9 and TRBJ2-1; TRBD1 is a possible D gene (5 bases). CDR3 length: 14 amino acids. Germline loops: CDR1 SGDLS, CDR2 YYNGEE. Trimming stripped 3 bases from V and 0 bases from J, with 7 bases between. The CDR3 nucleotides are TGTGCCAGCAGCGCCAGGGTCTCCTACAATGAGCAGTTCTTC. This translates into CASSARVSYNEQFF.

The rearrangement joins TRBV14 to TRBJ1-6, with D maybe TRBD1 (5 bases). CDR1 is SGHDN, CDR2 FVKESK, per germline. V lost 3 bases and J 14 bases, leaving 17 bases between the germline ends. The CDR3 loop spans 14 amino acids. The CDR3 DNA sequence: TGTGCCAGCAGCCAGGGCTCAACTCAGGGAACCCTCCACTTT. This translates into CASSQGSTQGTLHF. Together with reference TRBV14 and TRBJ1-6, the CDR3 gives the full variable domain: EAGVTQFPSHSVIEKGQTVTLRCDPISGHDNLYWYRRVMGKEIKFLLHFVKESKQDESGMPNNRFLAERTGGTYSTLKVQPAELEDSGVYFCASSQGSTQGTLHFGNGTRLTVT.